This T cell receptor (beta chain) was profiled in a study of cytomegalovirus exposure and HLA in healthy donors. Overall study context: It was reported in a later analysis that the same platform had been used for the 90 to 150 validation repertoires as for the approximately 670 first-cohort repertoires.

Clones were sequenced by immunoSEQ multiplex PCR, and TCRdb holds only the in-frame ones, with some missing. Seen here are more than 20,000 clones, around 96% observed once, and the top ten hold 8.5% to 10%. The study drew the donors from its roughly 110-subject validation cohort, separate from the 666-subject first cohort. This receptor was identified in a man under 40 in good health and CMV-seropositive. The specimen was PBMCs.

The CDR3 sequence: CASSSHRGGPLGTQYF. The CDR3 region has the DNA TGTGCCAGTAGTAGCCACAGGGGTGGCCCCCTCGGCACCCAGTACTTC. The chain is built from TRBV19 and TRBJ2-5; the match to TRBD1 covers 7 bases. Germline V CDR1 and CDR2: LNHDA, SQIVND (reference sequence). This CDR3 is 16 amino acids long. V was pared by 4 bases and J by 8 bases, with 16 bases of the junction left unmatched.